This TCR beta chain was identified during a study of shared clonotypes between healthy human individuals. Study observations and caveats: Against clonotypes common to all four donors, non-shared ones had lower generation probabilities.

As concerns this clone: Its antigen remains unknown.

The assay was immunoSEQ multiplex PCR, and TCRdb's table has in-frame clones only and misses some. This table has some 2.4 million clones, over 85% appearing once. V was pared by 3 bases and J by 0 bases, with 4 bases of the junction left unmatched. Germline values: CDR1 SGHRS, CDR2 YFSETQ. The CDR3 loop spans 15 amino acids. The sequence came from a man aged 18 to 29 in good health. Some clones in this sample may be carry-over from other donors' samples. The chain links TRBV5-1 to TRBJ1-1; TRBD1 matches at 8 bases. Sequenced: naive CD4+ T cells from PBMCs. This sample's subset: CD45RA+ positively selected. The CDR3 is CASSSQGAVNTEAFF. CDR3 bases: TGCGCCAGCAGCTCCCAGGGGGCCGTGAACACTGAAGCTTTCTTT.